Listed below are T cell receptor beta chains from one sample, sequenced in a study of cytomegalovirus exposure and HLA in healthy donors. Profiling relied on immunoSEQ multiplex PCR, and the TCRdb table lists in-frame clones only, not all of them. Of about 190,000 clones detected, around 80% appear once; the ten largest clones hold around 1%. Sequenced material: PBMCs. The receptors originated from a woman aged 40 to 55 in good health and CMV-seronegative. Each CDR3 is given with its conserved first and last residue. The D gene is left open where the match is weak. Rows give clone size only sometimes, using once, few, many, or a class for an expanded clone.

v_call: TRBV6-6; d_call: .; clone_size: .; j_call: TRBJ2-7; cdr3_nt: TGTGCCAGCAGTTACTACGGGGACGAGCAGTACTTC; cdr3_aa: CASSYYGDEQYF
v_call: TRBV19; d_call: TRBD1; clone_size: .; j_call: TRBJ2-7; cdr3_nt: TGTGCCACCGCTAGGACAGGGCCCTACGAGCAGTACTTC; cdr3_aa: CATARTGPYEQYF
v_call: TRBV7-2; d_call: .; clone_size: .; j_call: TRBJ1-4; cdr3_nt: TGTGCCAGCAGCCGTTCTAATGAAAAACTGTTTTTT; cdr3_aa: CASSRSNEKLFF
v_call: TRBV4-3; d_call: .; clone_size: .; j_call: TRBJ2-5; cdr3_nt: TGCGCCAGCAGCCAAGACCTTAGAGACCAAGAGACCCAGTACTTC; cdr3_aa: CASSQDLRDQETQYF
v_call: TRBV7-2; d_call: TRBD2; clone_size: .; j_call: TRBJ2-1; cdr3_nt: TGTGCCAGCAGCATACAAACTAGCGGGAGGGGATACAATGAGCAGTTCTTC; cdr3_aa: CASSIQTSGRGYNEQFF
v_call: TRBV4-3; d_call: TRBD2; clone_size: .; j_call: TRBJ2-1; cdr3_nt: TGCGCCAGCAGCCAAGAAGGACTAGCGGACGACAATGAGCAGTTCTTC; cdr3_aa: CASSQEGLADDNEQFF
v_call: TRBV6-6; d_call: .; clone_size: .; j_call: TRBJ1-1; cdr3_nt: TGTGCCAGCAGTTACTCGATAGGGGTGGGGACTGAAGCTTTCTTT; cdr3_aa: CASSYSIGVGTEAFF
v_call: TRBV2; d_call: TRBD1; clone_size: once; j_call: TRBJ2-5; cdr3_nt: TGTGCCAGCAGTCCCCAGGGGGATCAGAAGACCCAGTACTTC; cdr3_aa: CASSPQGDQKTQYF
v_call: TRBV7-7; d_call: .; clone_size: .; j_call: TRBJ1-5; cdr3_nt: TGTGCCAGCCCACCGGACAGTAGCAATCAGCCCCAGCATTTT; cdr3_aa: CASPPDSSNQPQHF
v_call: TRBV7-2; d_call: TRBD2; clone_size: .; j_call: TRBJ2-1; cdr3_nt: TGTGCCAGCAGCGGGAAGGGGACTAGCGGGAACAATGAGCAGTTCTTC; cdr3_aa: CASSGKGTSGNNEQFF
v_call: TRBV7-2; d_call: .; clone_size: .; j_call: TRBJ2-7; cdr3_nt: TGTGCCAGCAGCTTAGACGGGTTAGGGTCTCGGAGGTACGAGCAGTACTTC; cdr3_aa: CASSLDGLGSRRYEQYF
v_call: TRBV5-1; d_call: .; clone_size: .; j_call: TRBJ1-5; cdr3_nt: TGCGCCAGCAGTCAAGGACAGTCCGTGTTGGAGCCCCAGCATTTT; cdr3_aa: CASSQGQSVLEPQHF
v_call: TRBV6-1; d_call: .; clone_size: .; j_call: TRBJ2-7; cdr3_nt: TGTGCCAGCAGTACTGACACCTACGAGCAGTACTTC; cdr3_aa: CASSTDTYEQYF
v_call: TRBV7-9; d_call: .; clone_size: few; j_call: TRBJ1-1; cdr3_nt: TGTGCCAGCAGCCTCGGAGGGGTCCCGAACACTGAAGCTTTCTTT; cdr3_aa: CASSLGGVPNTEAFF
v_call: TRBV13; d_call: .; clone_size: few; j_call: TRBJ1-6; cdr3_nt: TGTGCCAGCAGCTTGGCAGGGTCCAATTCACCCCTCCACTTT; cdr3_aa: CASSLAGSNSPLHF